This TCR beta chain was sequenced in a study of blood T cell repertoires in COVID-19. In the study overall: Researchers got acute and convalescent COVID-19 samples from the United States, Italy and Spain.

This clone was seen a few times. Germline-derived CDR1 and CDR2 are MDHEN and SYDVKM. The V and J ends lost 5 bases and 4 bases, in that order; junction bases with no gene match: 12. This CDR3 comprises 16 residues. In the authors' workflow: Nucleated cell counts were estimated from reference gene primer amplification. This table comes from immunoSEQ multiplex PCR, and its TCRdb copy is limited to in-frame clones, with some not included. V and J calls plus clone size are reproduced from that table; the DNA served to infer D and trimming. The sample consists of more than 100,000 clones, roughly 90% of them appearing once.

The V gene is TRBV28, the J gene TRBJ2-7, with TRBD2 identical over 9 bases. What was sequenced was peripheral blood. This TCR was recovered from a woman aged 55 to 70 with acute or convalescent COVID-19. The CDR3 is CASSPLLAGSLYEQYF. The DNA for the CDR3 is TGTGCCAGCAGTCCCCTGCTAGCGGGGTCCCTATACGAGCAGTACTTC.